Listed below are T cell receptor beta chains from one sample, sequenced in a study of prognosis after radiotherapy for stage I lung cancer. One entry per CDR3 protein, called by TCRdb with MiXCR from the multiplex PCR reads. Altogether around 29,000 distinct CDR3 sequences are present, roughly 46% being singletons, with the ten largest covering approximately 15%. The specimen was PBMCs, collected before or after stereotactic body radiation therapy (not recorded which). The receptor source for this set is a donor of 50 years or more with non-small cell lung cancer. Both conserved end residues are part of each CDR3. D genes are given only for firm matches. For some rows the clone size is stated as once, few or many, or as a class when expanded; others skip it.

abundance: many
j_gene: TRBJ2-4
d_gene: .
v_gene: TRBV6-1
CDR3nt: TGTGCCAGCAGTGAAATCTGGGGCTCATCCCTAAGTGCCAAAAACATTCAGTACTTC
CDR3aa: CASSEIWGSSLSAKNIQYF

abundance: .
j_gene: TRBJ1-2
d_gene: .
v_gene: TRBV24-1
CDR3nt: TGTGCCACCAGTTCTTGGAGAACAGACTATGGCTACACCTTC
CDR3aa: CATSSWRTDYGYTF

abundance: many
j_gene: TRBJ2-7
d_gene: .
v_gene: TRBV19
CDR3nt: TGTGCCAGTAGTATTGTTTACGGACAGTACGAGCAGTACTTC
CDR3aa: CASSIVYGQYEQYF

abundance: many
j_gene: TRBJ1-2
d_gene: .
v_gene: TRBV6-2/TRBV6-3
CDR3nt: TGTGCCAGCAGTTACTGGGATGGGGGTACTAACTATGGCTACACCTTC
CDR3aa: CASSYWDGGTNYGYTF

abundance: many
j_gene: TRBJ2-3
d_gene: TRBD1
v_gene: TRBV27
CDR3nt: TGTGCCAGCAGTTCCAACGGGGACAGGACCTCTAGCACAGATACGCAGTATTTT
CDR3aa: CASSSNGDRTSSTDTQYF

abundance: many
j_gene: TRBJ2-5
d_gene: TRBD2
v_gene: TRBV7-6
CDR3nt: TGTGCCAGCAGCAAGACTAGCGGGAGATATGAGACCCAGTACTTC
CDR3aa: CASSKTSGRYETQYF

abundance: .
j_gene: TRBJ2-3
d_gene: .
v_gene: TRBV19
CDR3nt: TGTGCCAGTAGTATTCGCGCGACCCAAAGTTGGGATACGCAGTATTTT
CDR3aa: CASSIRATQSWDTQYF

abundance: .
j_gene: TRBJ2-1
d_gene: TRBD1
v_gene: TRBV9
CDR3nt: TGTGCCAGCAGCCCAGACAGGGGGTCCTACAATGAGCAGTTCTTC
CDR3aa: CASSPDRGSYNEQFF

abundance: many
j_gene: TRBJ2-5
d_gene: TRBD2
v_gene: TRBV6-1
CDR3nt: TGTGCCAGCAGACAGACAAAAGCGGGAGGGCAAGAGACCCAGTACTTC
CDR3aa: CASRQTKAGGQETQYF

abundance: .
j_gene: TRBJ1-5
d_gene: TRBD1
v_gene: TRBV20-1
CDR3nt: TGCAGTGCTCCCGGACAGGGGCCCCAGCATTTT
CDR3aa: CSAPGQGPQHF

abundance: many
j_gene: TRBJ2-3
d_gene: TRBD2
v_gene: TRBV7-6
CDR3nt: TGTGCCAGCAGCCCGACTGGGAGCGGGGGGGCCTCTAGCACAGATACGCAGTATTTT
CDR3aa: CASSPTGSGGASSTDTQYF

abundance: many
j_gene: TRBJ1-3
d_gene: .
v_gene: TRBV5-6
CDR3nt: TGTGCCAGCAGCTCAAGAGGACATTTGTCTGGAAACACCATATATTTT
CDR3aa: CASSSRGHLSGNTIYF

abundance: few
j_gene: TRBJ2-2
d_gene: TRBD1
v_gene: TRBV12-3/TRBV12-4
CDR3nt: TGTGCCATCAACTCAGGGGGCTCGAACACCGGGGAGCTGTTTTTT
CDR3aa: CAINSGGSNTGELFF

abundance: .
j_gene: TRBJ1-1
d_gene: .
v_gene: TRBV6-5
CDR3nt: TGTGCCAGCAGTTACAGTGGCAGGGGAGCCGCCCTTGAAGCTTTCTTT
CDR3aa: CASSYSGRGAALEAFF

abundance: many
j_gene: TRBJ2-7
d_gene: .
v_gene: TRBV6-9
CDR3nt: TGTGCCAGCAGTTACTCCCAGGGATCCGAGCAGTACTTC
CDR3aa: CASSYSQGSEQYF

abundance: many
j_gene: TRBJ1-5
d_gene: .
v_gene: TRBV12-3/TRBV12-4
CDR3nt: TGTGCCAGCAGCCCTCAGCACAATCAGCCCCAGCATTTT
CDR3aa: CASSPQHNQPQHF

abundance: many
j_gene: TRBJ2-2
d_gene: .
v_gene: TRBV15
CDR3nt: TGTGCCACCAGCAGAGATCTAATAGGGCGGAGCACGAACACCGGGGAGCTGTTTTTT
CDR3aa: CATSRDLIGRSTNTGELFF

abundance: once
j_gene: TRBJ2-5
d_gene: .
v_gene: TRBV5-1
CDR3nt: TGCGCCAGCAGCTTGATGAGCCAAGAGACCCAGTACTTC
CDR3aa: CASSLMSQETQYF

abundance: medium-sized
j_gene: TRBJ2-7
d_gene: .
v_gene: TRBV6-5
CDR3nt: TGTGCCAGCAGTTACTCGTCCGGAACCTACGAGCAGTACTTC
CDR3aa: CASSYSSGTYEQYF

abundance: many
j_gene: TRBJ1-5
d_gene: .
v_gene: TRBV19
CDR3nt: TGTGCCAGTAGTCAAAAGGGAGGGTTTTCAAGTCCCCAGCATTTT
CDR3aa: CASSQKGGFSSPQHF

abundance: .
j_gene: TRBJ2-1
d_gene: .
v_gene: TRBV7-3
CDR3nt: TGTGCCAGCATCATACGCAGGGACAATGAGCAGTTCTTC
CDR3aa: CASIIRRDNEQFF

abundance: .
j_gene: TRBJ2-1
d_gene: TRBD2
v_gene: TRBV18
CDR3nt: TGTGCCAGCTCAGAGACTAGCTGGATGTTTCGGGGAGATGAGCAGTTCTTC
CDR3aa: CASSETSWMFRGDEQFF

abundance: .
j_gene: TRBJ1-2
d_gene: TRBD1
v_gene: TRBV11-2
CDR3nt: TGTGCCAGCAGCTACACACAGGGGGCGGCTGGCTACACCTTC
CDR3aa: CASSYTQGAAGYTF

abundance: .
j_gene: TRBJ1-5
d_gene: TRBD1
v_gene: TRBV12-3/TRBV12-4
CDR3nt: TGTGCCAGCAGTTGGCAGGGGGCGAAGCACCAGCATTTT
CDR3aa: CASSWQGAKHQHF

abundance: many
j_gene: TRBJ1-6
d_gene: TRBD1
v_gene: TRBV4-2
CDR3nt: TGTGCCAGCAGCCAATCGGTACAGGGGGAAAATTCACCCCTCCACTTT
CDR3aa: CASSQSVQGENSPLHF

abundance: many
j_gene: TRBJ1-1
d_gene: .
v_gene: TRBV15
CDR3nt: TGTGCCACCAGCAAATCAACAACCTCATCCAGGGGACGGGAGGCTTTCTTT
CDR3aa: CATSKSTTSSRGREAFF

abundance: many
j_gene: TRBJ1-5
d_gene: .
v_gene: TRBV20-1
CDR3nt: TGCAGTGCTAGGTGGCAGGGGCCCCAGCATTTT
CDR3aa: CSARWQGPQHF

abundance: .
j_gene: TRBJ2-1
d_gene: TRBD2
v_gene: TRBV10-3
CDR3nt: TGTGCCATCTCGGCGGGAGCGACTCCTGACAATGAGCAGTTCTTC
CDR3aa: CAISAGATPDNEQFF

abundance: many
j_gene: TRBJ2-3
d_gene: TRBD2
v_gene: TRBV20-1
CDR3nt: TGCAGTGCTAGCCCTAGCGGGACCGGGGATACGCAGTATTTT
CDR3aa: CSASPSGTGDTQYF

abundance: .
j_gene: TRBJ2-7
d_gene: TRBD2
v_gene: TRBV6-9
CDR3nt: TGTGCCAGCAGTTACGGGGCAGCGGGATCCTACGAGCAGTACTTC
CDR3aa: CASSYGAAGSYEQYF

abundance: few
j_gene: TRBJ2-6
d_gene: .
v_gene: TRBV10-3
CDR3nt: TGTGCCACCGAAACAGGAAGCTCTGGGGCCAACGTCCTGACTTTC
CDR3aa: CATETGSSGANVLTF

abundance: many
j_gene: TRBJ2-2
d_gene: .
v_gene: TRBV7-9
CDR3nt: TGTGCCAGCAGCTTATCGGACCTGGGGGAGCTGTTTTTT
CDR3aa: CASSLSDLGELFF

abundance: many
j_gene: TRBJ1-5
d_gene: TRBD1
v_gene: TRBV24-1
CDR3nt: TGTGCCACCAGTGATCGGACAGGGAATAGCAATCAGCCCCAGCATTTT
CDR3aa: CATSDRTGNSNQPQHF

abundance: .
j_gene: TRBJ2-5
d_gene: .
v_gene: TRBV12-3/TRBV12-4
CDR3nt: TGTGCCATCACCCTCAACCTGGGGTGGGGGCCGGGGGAGACCCAGTACTTC
CDR3aa: CAITLNLGWGPGETQYF

abundance: many
j_gene: TRBJ2-7
d_gene: .
v_gene: TRBV24-1
CDR3nt: TGTGCCACCAGTGATCCCCTCAAAGGAGGGGGCGGCTCCTACGAGCAGTACTTC
CDR3aa: CATSDPLKGGGGSYEQYF

abundance: .
j_gene: TRBJ2-7
d_gene: .
v_gene: TRBV20-1
CDR3nt: TGTAGTTCCCTACCGGGACACGGAGATTACGAGCAGTACTTC
CDR3aa: CSSLPGHGDYEQYF

abundance: .
j_gene: TRBJ2-3
d_gene: .
v_gene: TRBV28
CDR3nt: TGTGCCAGCAGCGTTGATCAGGGTGACACGCAGTATTTT
CDR3aa: CASSVDQGDTQYF

abundance: once
j_gene: TRBJ2-5
d_gene: .
v_gene: TRBV3-1
CDR3nt: TGTACCAGCAACCCAAAGGGACGTGGCAGAGAGACCCAGTACTTC
CDR3aa: CTSNPKGRGRETQYF

abundance: .
j_gene: TRBJ1-2
d_gene: .
v_gene: TRBV12-3/TRBV12-4
CDR3nt: TGTGCCAGCAGTCAAGTTGAGGGGTTGTGGGGCTACACCTTC
CDR3aa: CASSQVEGLWGYTF

abundance: many
j_gene: TRBJ1-1
d_gene: TRBD1
v_gene: TRBV5-6
CDR3nt: TGTGCCAGCAGCTTCGAAGGGGGCGCATCCACTGAAGCTTTCTTT
CDR3aa: CASSFEGGASTEAFF

abundance: medium-sized
j_gene: TRBJ2-1
d_gene: TRBD1
v_gene: TRBV11-2
CDR3nt: TGTGCCAGCAGCTTTGACAGGGAATTACAGTTCTTC
CDR3aa: CASSFDRELQFF

abundance: many
j_gene: TRBJ2-7
d_gene: .
v_gene: TRBV27
CDR3nt: TGTGCCAGCAGTTTAGAGGCAGGCTTCTACGAGCAGTACTTC
CDR3aa: CASSLEAGFYEQYF

abundance: .
j_gene: TRBJ2-3
d_gene: TRBD2
v_gene: TRBV20-1
CDR3nt: TGCAGTGCTAGTCTAGCGGGAGCCACAGATACGCAGTATTTT
CDR3aa: CSASLAGATDTQYF

abundance: many
j_gene: TRBJ2-1
d_gene: TRBD2
v_gene: TRBV9
CDR3nt: TGTGCCAGCAGTCTGGCGGGAGGAAGGGATGAGCAGTTCTTC
CDR3aa: CASSLAGGRDEQFF

abundance: many
j_gene: TRBJ2-1
d_gene: TRBD2
v_gene: TRBV19
CDR3nt: TGTGCCAGTAGTAACGGGGGGGGCCTCTACAATGAGCAGTTCTTC
CDR3aa: CASSNGGGLYNEQFF

abundance: .
j_gene: TRBJ2-7
d_gene: .
v_gene: TRBV19
CDR3nt: TGTGCCAGTAGTCCTACAGGAACCTACGAGCAGTACTTC
CDR3aa: CASSPTGTYEQYF

abundance: medium-sized
j_gene: TRBJ1-2
d_gene: .
v_gene: TRBV6-2/TRBV6-3
CDR3nt: TGTGCCAGCAACCTCGACAGGAGCTATGGCTACACCTTC
CDR3aa: CASNLDRSYGYTF

abundance: .
j_gene: TRBJ1-5
d_gene: .
v_gene: TRBV20-1
CDR3nt: TGCAGTGCTAGAGATATACAGGATAGCAATCAGCCCCAGCATTTT
CDR3aa: CSARDIQDSNQPQHF

abundance: .
j_gene: TRBJ2-1
d_gene: TRBD2
v_gene: TRBV6-2/TRBV6-3
CDR3nt: TGTGCCAGCAGGCCTAGCGGGGTAGTCTACAATGAGCAGTTCTTT
CDR3aa: CASRPSGVVYNEQFF

abundance: .
j_gene: TRBJ2-3
d_gene: .
v_gene: TRBV20-1
CDR3nt: TGCAGTGCTAGGACATCAGTTACGCAGTATTTT
CDR3aa: CSARTSVTQYF

abundance: many
j_gene: TRBJ1-5
d_gene: .
v_gene: TRBV7-2
CDR3nt: TGTGCCAGCAGCGACGGTTTGGGAGTGAATCAGCCCCAGCATTTT
CDR3aa: CASSDGLGVNQPQHF

abundance: .
j_gene: TRBJ2-2
d_gene: .
v_gene: TRBV7-2
CDR3nt: TGTGCCAGCAGCTTAGGACTCCCCCGGGAGCTGTTTTTT
CDR3aa: CASSLGLPRELFF